This T cell receptor beta chain was retrieved from a study of blood T cells in healthy people across ages. General study points: Naive and antigen-experienced cells could not be conclusively compared, given unsorted PBMCs.

Looked up from germline, CDR1 is SGHTA and CDR2 is FQGNSA. V lost 1 base, J lost 9 bases, and 7 bases stayed unmatched. The CDR3 contains 16 residues. Combining a sample-barcoded 5' primer with a J-beta primer mix, a second PCR ran for roughly 7 to 11 cycles. Carrying 12 random nucleotides, a template-switch adaptor labeled each individual cDNA molecule. TCRdb fed the 5' RACE reads into MiXCR, producing one record per CDR3 protein. In the table there are 650,000 to 1,000,000 distinct CDR3 sequences, about 47% of which are singletons. Each sample yielded at least 6.5 million isolated PBMCs. Worth noting for this clonotype: Its matching antigen is unknown.

This clonotype was sampled from a man at least 80 years old in good health. What was sequenced was blood. The chain links TRBV7-2 to TRBJ1-6; 9 nucleotides align to TRBD1. The CDR3 coding sequence is TGTGCCAGCAGCTTAGAACAGGGGGCAAGAAGTTCACCCCTCCACTTT. Translating it yields CASSLEQGARSSPLHF.